This TCR beta chain was identified during a study of blood T cell repertoires in COVID-19. Study in general: Sites in the United States, Italy and Spain provided acute and convalescent COVID-19 samples.

This clone was seen a handful of times. The CDR3 covers 11 residues. The ends were cut back, 5 bases at V and 0 bases at J, with 4 bases in the middle. Germline-derived CDR1 and CDR2 are DFQATT and SNEGSKA (reference sequence). In Seattle, patients joined the study during active infection and were tracked longitudinally. Per the original data handling: Quantification of nucleated cells was approximated via reference gene primer amplification. Only in-frame clones appear in the TCRdb table, and some are missing; sequencing was by immunoSEQ multiplex PCR. The V and J calls and the clone size are those of that table, but D and trimming were determined from the DNA. The table shows some 270,000 clones, with roughly 82% occurring only once.

The chain uses TRBV20-1 and TRBJ1-1; D unclear. What was sequenced was peripheral blood. The sequence came from a woman over 75 with COVID-19, enrolled during active disease. The CDR3 DNA follows: TGCAGTGCTCACATGAACACTGAAGCTTTCTTT. Translated: CSAHMNTEAFF.